Listed here are 21 T cell receptor beta chains from one sample, sequenced in a study of human T cells and chemical hapten exposure. TCRdb reprocessed the RACE reads via MiXCR and lists one record per CDR3 protein. The sample carries under 95,000 distinct CDR3 sequences, approximately 9% recorded once. Time point in this sample: pre-sensitization, week 0. Treatment specified: therapeutic diphenylcyclopropenone sensitization with weekly scalp DPC. Sequencing was performed on whole blood, taken in connection with sensitization to the hapten diphenylcyclopropenone (DPC). These receptors all come from a man between 40 and 49 years old with alopecia areata. Some clones in this sample may be carry-over from other donors' samples.

The V and J genes are TRBV5-1 and TRBJ2-2, with TRBD1 matching over 7 bases. CDR1 is SGHRS, CDR2 YFSETQ, per germline. V lost 3 bases to trimming and J lost 0 bases; unmatched junction nucleotides: 8. This CDR3 is built from 17 residues. CDR3 coding DNA: TGCGCCAGCAGCTACTACGCCGGGACAGCGAACACCGGGGAGCTGTTTTTT. Protein sequence: CASSYYAGTANTGELFF.

The J gene is TRBJ2-7, the V gene TRBV12-3 or TRBV12-4; 9 bases map to TRBD2. This CDR3 spans 16 amino acids. V dropped 8 bases and J dropped 4; count of bases not matched to a gene: 15. The CDR3: CASSPSNGGRGYEQYF. The CDR3 DNA reads TGTGCCAGCTCCCCGTCCAATGGCGGGAGGGGTTACGAGCAGTACTTC.

This clonotype was counted at least ten times. The genes are TRBV7-6 and TRBJ2-6; 8 bases map to TRBD1. V was clipped by 5 bases and J by 0 bases; unmatched bases: 9. There are 18 residues in the CDR3. The germline V gene encodes CDR1 SGHVS and CDR2 FNYEAQ. CDR3 DNA: TGTGCCAGCAGCGCCGGACAGGGCCTACTCTCTGGGGCCAACGTCCTGACTTTC. Amino acids: CASSAGQGLLSGANVLTF.

This clonotype has a count of ten or more. This chain connects TRBV9 to TRBJ1-3, with unresolved D. Germline assignment: CDR1 SGDLS and CDR2 YYNGEE. V lost 0 bases to trimming and J lost 0 bases, with 10 bases between them. The CDR3 has 16 residues. The CDR3 loop reads CASSVVGRSSGNTIYF. CDR3 nucleotides: TGTGCCAGCAGCGTAGTCGGGAGGAGCTCTGGAAACACCATATATTTT.

This CDR3 reads CASKTMTSTYEQYF. CDR3 nucleotide sequence: TGTGCCAGCAAGACAATGACTAGCACCTACGAGCAGTACTTC. The V call is TRBV6-5, the J call TRBJ2-7; 7 bases fit TRBD2. This CDR3 spans 14 amino acids. Germline trimming cut 7 bases from V and 2 bases from J; bases unmatched to any gene: 8. Germline CDR1 is MNHEY and CDR2 is SVGAGI.

This clonotype was seen repeatedly, ten times or more. The genes are TRBV28 and TRBJ1-1; D is uncertain. This CDR3 is built from 15 residues. Per germline, CDR1 MDHEN and CDR2 SYDVKM. V was pared by 2 bases and J by 3 bases, with 13 bases between. The CDR3 coding sequence is TGTGCCAGCAGTTTAATAGGACCCGGAGACACTGAAGCTTTCTTT. Its protein product is CASSLIGPGDTEAFF.

The chain couples TRBV11-3 to TRBJ2-3; TRBD1 might be the D (6 bases). Germline V gene data show CDR1 as SGHNT and CDR2 as YENEEA. Deletions cut 2 bases from V and 2 bases from J, with 11 bases between. This CDR3 comprises 15 residues. The chain's CDR3 is CASSLQGFDTDTQYF. CDR3 DNA sequence: TGTGCCAGCAGCTTACAGGGGTTCGACACAGATACGCAGTATTTT.

This clonotype occurred many times. The rearrangement joins TRBV7-9 to TRBJ2-7; D is undetermined. Per germline, CDR1 SEHNR and CDR2 FQNEAQ (reference sequence). The V gene lost 4 bases and the J gene lost 0 bases, with 10 bases spanning the gap. CDR3 length: 14 amino acids. CDR3 amino acids: CASSSLDSSYEQYF. The CDR3, as DNA: TGTGCCAGCAGCTCTTTAGACTCCTCCTACGAGCAGTACTTC. Drawing the rest from reference TRBV7-9 and TRBJ2-7, the complete variable domain is DTGVSQNPRHKITKRGQNVTFRCDPISEHNRLYWYRQTLGQGPEFLTYFQNEAQLEKSRLLSDRFSAERPKGSFSTLEIQRTEQGDSAMYLCASSSLDSSYEQYFGPGTRLTVT.

This clonotype has just a few counts. The genes are TRBV29-1 and TRBJ2-5; 8 positions match TRBD1. The germline CDR1 and CDR2 sequences are SQVTM and ANQGSEA. The CDR3 has 12 residues. The V and J ends lost 7 bases and 5 bases, in that order; junction bases with no gene match: 6. The CDR3 is CSADRGLETQYF. The CDR3 DNA is TGCAGCGCTGACAGGGGATTGGAGACCCAGTACTTC.

In its sample, this clonotype was seen a few times. The chain couples TRBV19 to TRBJ2-2, with D perhaps TRBD2 (6 bases). CDR1 is LNHDA and CDR2 is SQIVND in the germline V gene (reference sequence). Deletions cut 3 bases from V and 3 bases from J, with 20 bases between. The CDR3 spans 18 residues. In DNA form, the CDR3 reads TGTGCCAGTAGTATGGGATACGTCCGGGAGCGGGACACCGGGGAGCTGTTTTTT. This codes for CASSMGYVRERDTGELFF.

This clonotype was detected many times. This rearrangement joins TRBV20-1 to TRBJ1-2, with D maybe TRBD1 (5 bases). From germline, CDR1 is DFQATT and CDR2 SNEGSKA (reference sequence). V lost 6 bases and J 4 bases, leaving 18 bases between the germline ends. CDR3 length: 14 residues. CDR3 coding DNA: TGCAGTGCCCCGGGGAGGCAGGGTACCTATGGCTACACCTTC. It encodes CSAPGRQGTYGYTF.

This clonotype showed up just a few times. The chain uses TRBV28 and TRBJ1-2, with 7 bases that match TRBD1. V lost 3 bases to trimming and J lost 4 bases; unmatched junction nucleotides: 11. From germline, CDR1 is MDHEN and CDR2 SYDVKM. The CDR3 length is 16 residues. The CDR3: CASSFRGRGARYGYTF. The CDR3 DNA reads TGTGCCAGCAGTTTCCGGGGCAGGGGGGCCCGCTATGGCTACACCTTC.

V is TRBV4-3 and J is TRBJ2-7; D not certain. The CDR3 length is 14 residues. The germline CDR1 and CDR2 sequences are LGHNA and YSLEER. The V end was cut by 3 bases, the J end by 4 bases, with 13 bases between. The CDR3 loop is CASSQRTGPYEQYF. Here the CDR3 DNA reads TGCGCCAGCAGCCAGAGGACCGGGCCGTACGAGCAGTACTTC.

Only a few counts were recorded for this clonotype. CDR3 sequence: CASSGQGVGDQPQHF. CDR3 coding DNA: TGTGCCAGCAGTGGACAGGGGGTGGGAGATCAGCCCCAGCATTTT. The chain couples TRBV12-3 or TRBV12-4 to TRBJ1-5; 10 positions match TRBD1. The CDR3 consists of 15 residues. Trimming removed 5 bases from V and 5 bases from J; junction bases left unmatched: 6.

This clonotype was seen at least ten times. The rearrangement uses TRBV30 and TRBJ2-5, with 8 bases lining up with TRBD1. With 0 bases clipped from V and 6 bases from J, the junction kept 6 bases outside the gene matches. The germline gives CDR1 GTSNPN, CDR2 SVGIG (reference sequence). This CDR3 contains 14 residues. The CDR3 DNA reads as TGTGCCTGGAGTGTAGCAGGGGGCAAGAAGACCCAGTACTTC. This encodes CAWSVAGGKKTQYF. The full variable domain, its missing parts supplied by reference TRBV30 and TRBJ2-5, is SQTIHQWPATLVQPVGSPLSLECTVEGTSNPNLYWYRQAAGRGLQLLFYSVGIGQISSEVPQNLSASRPQDRQFILSSKKLLLSDSGFYLCAWSVAGGKKTQYFGPGTRLLVL.

This clonotype occurred many times. The J gene is TRBJ1-5, the V gene TRBV28; 7 positions agree with TRBD1. Trimming cost V 8 bases and J 5 bases; bases outside gene matches: 6. The V gene's germline CDR1 is MDHEN and CDR2 SYDVKM. This CDR3 contains 13 residues. The CDR3, as DNA: TGTGCCAGCGGGACAGCCGACCATCAGCCCCAGCATTTT. This sequence encodes CASGTADHQPQHF.

This CDR3 is CASSLLGQLYGYTF. The DNA for the CDR3 is TGTGCCAGCAGCTTGTTAGGACAGCTCTATGGCTACACCTTC. This chain connects TRBV5-6 to TRBJ1-2; D may be TRBD1 (6 bases). This CDR3 has 14 amino acids. V shed 1 base and J shed 4 bases, with 11 bases lying between them. Germline V lookup: CDR1 SGHDT, CDR2 YYEEEE.

This chain links TRBV6-2 or TRBV6-3 with TRBJ2-1, with 12 bases matching TRBD2. The CDR3 contains 14 residues. The V gene's germline CDR1 is MNHEY and CDR2 SVGEGT. V lost 10 bases, J lost 7 bases, and 8 bases stayed unmatched. The CDR3 protein is CANLRLAGGNEQFF. The CDR3 bases are TGTGCCAACCTCAGGCTAGCGGGAGGGAATGAGCAGTTCTTC.

This clonotype was seen a single time. The V gene is TRBV29-1, the J gene TRBJ2-7; D gene ambiguous. The CDR3 spans 12 residues. Trimming stripped 6 bases from V and 2 bases from J, with 11 bases between. Germline V CDR1 and CDR2: SQVTM, ANQGSEA. The DNA for the CDR3 is TGCAGCGTGGCCTCTAGTGCCTACGAGCAGTACGTC. It specifies CSVASSAYEQYV.

The V gene is TRBV27, the J gene TRBJ2-3; 7 bases match TRBD1. This CDR3 is built from 14 residues. The J segment lost 6 bases and the V segment lost 6 bases, leaving 9 bases of the junction unmatched. CDR1 and CDR2 from the germline V gene are MNHEY and SMNVEV (reference sequence). CDR3 amino acids: CASSPGLRGDTQYF. In nucleotides, the CDR3 is TGTGCCAGCAGCCCAGGACTCAGGGGGGATACGCAGTATTTT.

The chain joins TRBV20-1 to TRBJ1-5; D is uncertain. The length of the CDR3 is 18 residues. Between the trimmed V and J ends, which lost 0 bases and 2 bases, there was a span of 20 bases. Germline V gives CDR1 DFQATT, CDR2 SNEGSKA (reference sequence). This CDR3 reads CSARDLLSAGGGNQPQHF. CDR3 DNA sequence: TGCAGTGCTAGAGATCTCCTGTCAGCGGGTGGTGGCAATCAGCCCCAGCATTTT.